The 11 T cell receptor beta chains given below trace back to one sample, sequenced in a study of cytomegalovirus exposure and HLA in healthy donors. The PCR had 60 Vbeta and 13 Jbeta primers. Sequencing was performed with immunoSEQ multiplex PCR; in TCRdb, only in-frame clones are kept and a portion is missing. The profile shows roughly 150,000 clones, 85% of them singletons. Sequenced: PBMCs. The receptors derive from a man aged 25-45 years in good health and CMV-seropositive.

CDR3 loop: CASSSGGLAAYNEQFF. The CDR3 DNA reads TGTGCCAGCAGCTCGGGCGGACTAGCGGCGTACAATGAGCAGTTCTTC. This rearrangement joins TRBV7-2 to TRBJ2-1, with 10 bases matching TRBD2. Germline CDR1 reads SGHTA; CDR2 reads FQGNSA. J gave up 4 bases and V 4 bases, and 7 bases lay outside the gene matches. This CDR3 contains 16 residues.

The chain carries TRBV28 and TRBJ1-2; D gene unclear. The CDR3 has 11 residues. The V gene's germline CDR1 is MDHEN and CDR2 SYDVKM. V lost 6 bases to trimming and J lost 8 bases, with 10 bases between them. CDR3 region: CASSPAGGYTF. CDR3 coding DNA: TGTGCCAGCAGCCCCGCGGGGGGCTACACCTTC.

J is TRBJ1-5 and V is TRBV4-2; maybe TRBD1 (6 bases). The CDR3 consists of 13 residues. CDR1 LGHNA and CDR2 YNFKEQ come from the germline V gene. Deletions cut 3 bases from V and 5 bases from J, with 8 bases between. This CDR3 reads CASSQKGDQPQHF. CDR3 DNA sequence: TGTGCCAGCAGCCAGAAGGGGGATCAGCCCCAGCATTTT.

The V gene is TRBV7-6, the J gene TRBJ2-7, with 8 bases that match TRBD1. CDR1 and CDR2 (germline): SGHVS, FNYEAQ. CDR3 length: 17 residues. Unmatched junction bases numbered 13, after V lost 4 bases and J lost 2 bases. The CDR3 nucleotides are TGTGCCAGCAGCTCGTATGTGACAGGGGTAAAAGCCTACGAGCAGTACTTC. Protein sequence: CASSSYVTGVKAYEQYF. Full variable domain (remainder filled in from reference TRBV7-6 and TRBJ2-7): GAGVSQSPRYKVTKRGQDVALRCDPISGHVSLYWYRQALGQGPEFLTYFNYEAQQDKSGLPNDRFSAERPEGSISTLTIQRTEQRDSAMYRCASSSYVTGVKAYEQYFGPGTRLTVT.

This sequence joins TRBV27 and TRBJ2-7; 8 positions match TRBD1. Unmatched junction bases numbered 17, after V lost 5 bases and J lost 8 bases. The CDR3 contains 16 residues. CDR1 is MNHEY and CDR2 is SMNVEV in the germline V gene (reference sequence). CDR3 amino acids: CASSPSPGQVRAKQYV. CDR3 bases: TGTGCCAGCAGTCCCTCACCGGGACAGGTCCGAGCGAAGCAGTACGTC.

The CDR3 spells CASRPGQGSTEAFF. The DNA for the CDR3 is TGTGCCAGCAGACCAGGACAGGGGAGCACTGAAGCTTTCTTT. The chain employs TRBV6-5 and TRBJ1-1; 9 bases agree with TRBD1. The CDR3 extends over 14 amino acids. After removal of 6 bases from V and 4 bases from J, the junction contained 6 bases not matched to a gene. Per germline, CDR1 MNHEY and CDR2 SVGAGI.

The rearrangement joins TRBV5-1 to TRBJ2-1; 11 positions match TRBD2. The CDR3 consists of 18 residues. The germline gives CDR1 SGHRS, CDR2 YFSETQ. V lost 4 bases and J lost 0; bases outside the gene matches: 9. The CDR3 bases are TGCGCCAGCAGCCCGGGGACTAGCGGATATAGCTCCTACAATGAGCAGTTCTTC. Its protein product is CASSPGTSGYSSYNEQFF.

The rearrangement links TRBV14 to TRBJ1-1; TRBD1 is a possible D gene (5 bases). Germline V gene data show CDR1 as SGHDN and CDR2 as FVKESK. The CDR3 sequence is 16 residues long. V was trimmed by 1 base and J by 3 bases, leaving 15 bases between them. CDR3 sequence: CASSQASGRVDTEAFF. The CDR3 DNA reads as TGTGCCAGCAGCCAAGCATCGGGCAGGGTAGACACTGAAGCTTTCTTT.

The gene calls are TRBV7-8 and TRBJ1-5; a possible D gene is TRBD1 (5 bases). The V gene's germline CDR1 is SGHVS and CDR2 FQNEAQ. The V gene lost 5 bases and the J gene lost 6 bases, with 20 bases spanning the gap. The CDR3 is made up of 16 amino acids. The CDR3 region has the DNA TGTGCCAGCAGCCCGCAGGGAGGGGTTCTTTCTCAGCCCCAGCATTTT. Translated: CASSPQGGVLSQPQHF.

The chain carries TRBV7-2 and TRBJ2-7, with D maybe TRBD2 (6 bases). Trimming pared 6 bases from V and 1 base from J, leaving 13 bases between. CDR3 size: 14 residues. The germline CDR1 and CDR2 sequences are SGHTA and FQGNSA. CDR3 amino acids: CASSFRDSSYEQYF. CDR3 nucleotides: TGTGCCAGCAGTTTCCGGGACTCTTCCTACGAGCAGTACTTC.

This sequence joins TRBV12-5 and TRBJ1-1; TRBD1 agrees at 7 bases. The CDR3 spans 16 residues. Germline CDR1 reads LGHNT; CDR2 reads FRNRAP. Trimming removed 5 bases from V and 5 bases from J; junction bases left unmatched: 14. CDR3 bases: TGTGCTAGTGGTATAGGTGGAGGGGGCATGGGAACTGAAGCTTTCTTT. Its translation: CASGIGGGGMGTEAFF. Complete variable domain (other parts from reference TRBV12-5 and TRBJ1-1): DARVTQTPRHKVTEMGQEVTMRCQPILGHNTVFWYRQTMMQGLELLAYFRNRAPLDDSGMPKDRFSAEMPDATLATLKIQPSEPRDSAVYFCASGIGGGGMGTEAFFGQGTRLTVV.